A selection of T cell receptor beta chains follows, all from one sample in a study of T-cell memory formation after mild COVID-19. TCRdb re-called the 5' RACE reads through MiXCR, storing one row per CDR3 protein. The repertoire holds about 430,000 distinct CDR3 sequences, approximately 19% seen once, with around a fifth in the top ten. The material sequenced was PBMCs or a T cell subset sorted from them (not recorded which). These receptors were taken from a man between 18 and 35 years old who had mild COVID-19 (a few samples of this study predate the infection). Cell type and time point are not known. CDR3s include the opening cysteine and the closing phenylalanine or tryptophan. The D gene is left open where the match is weak. Clone sizes are given selectively: once, few, many, or a class where the clone is expanded.

clone size: .
J gene: TRBJ2-7
V gene: TRBV4-1
D gene: TRBD2
CDR3 protein: CASSQIGGGAYEQYF
CDR3 DNA: TGCGCCAGCAGCCAAATCGGCGGGGGGGCGTACGAGCAGTACTTC

clone size: few
J gene: TRBJ1-5
V gene: TRBV24-1
D gene: .
CDR3 protein: CATSVGDGRSNQPQHF
CDR3 DNA: TGTGCCACCAGTGTAGGGGATGGGAGAAGCAATCAGCCCCAGCATTTT

clone size: .
J gene: TRBJ2-5
V gene: TRBV11-2
D gene: .
CDR3 protein: CASSLSRATQYF
CDR3 DNA: TGTGCCAGCAGCTTAAGCCGGGCTACCCAGTACTTC

clone size: few
J gene: TRBJ2-1
V gene: TRBV6-2/TRBV6-3
D gene: .
CDR3 protein: CASSPLGPSASEQFF
CDR3 DNA: TGTGCCAGCAGTCCCCTCGGACCCAGCGCTAGTGAGCAGTTCTTC

clone size: many
J gene: TRBJ1-2
V gene: TRBV5-1
D gene: TRBD1
CDR3 protein: CASSAQGNGYTF
CDR3 DNA: TGCGCCAGCAGCGCACAGGGGAATGGCTACACCTTC

clone size: .
J gene: TRBJ2-1
V gene: TRBV19
D gene: .
CDR3 protein: CASSIDNGEQFF
CDR3 DNA: TGTGCCAGTAGTATAGATAATGGTGAGCAGTTCTTC

clone size: .
J gene: TRBJ2-5
V gene: TRBV5-1
D gene: .
CDR3 protein: CASSLADGGEETQYF
CDR3 DNA: TGCGCCAGCAGCTTGGCCGACGGGGGAGAAGAGACCCAGTACTTC

clone size: few
J gene: TRBJ2-1
V gene: TRBV6-2/TRBV6-3
D gene: TRBD2
CDR3 protein: CASRWTSGGPHEQFF
CDR3 DNA: TGTGCCAGCAGATGGACTAGCGGAGGCCCCCATGAGCAGTTCTTC

clone size: .
J gene: TRBJ2-1
V gene: TRBV12-3/TRBV12-4
D gene: .
CDR3 protein: CASSPSGYEQFF
CDR3 DNA: TGTGCCAGCAGTCCGTCGGGGTATGAGCAGTTCTTC

clone size: many
J gene: TRBJ1-2
V gene: TRBV7-9
D gene: .
CDR3 protein: CASSSQGGYTF
CDR3 DNA: TGTGCCAGCAGCTCACAGGGCGGCTACACCTTC

clone size: few
J gene: TRBJ1-1
V gene: TRBV19
D gene: .
CDR3 protein: CASSKPWYPEAFF
CDR3 DNA: TGTGCCAGTAGTAAGCCCTGGTATCCTGAAGCTTTCTTT

clone size: few
J gene: TRBJ2-3
V gene: TRBV20-1
D gene: .
CDR3 protein: CSAHLRGADTQYF
CDR3 DNA: TGCAGTGCCCACTTGAGGGGCGCAGATACGCAGTATTTT

clone size: few
J gene: TRBJ2-5
V gene: TRBV9
D gene: .
CDR3 protein: CASSVQGGETQYF
CDR3 DNA: TGTGCCAGCAGCGTGCAGGGAGGAGAGACCCAGTACTTC

clone size: .
J gene: TRBJ1-5
V gene: TRBV12-3/TRBV12-4
D gene: .
CDR3 protein: CASRNTATPNQPQHF
CDR3 DNA: TGTGCCAGCAGGAATACTGCCACCCCCAATCAGCCCCAGCATTTT

clone size: once
J gene: TRBJ2-5
V gene: TRBV15
D gene: .
CDR3 protein: CATSRDGGQETQYF
CDR3 DNA: TGTGCCACCAGCAGGGATGGGGGGCAAGAGACCCAGTACTTC

clone size: few
J gene: TRBJ1-1
V gene: TRBV28
D gene: .
CDR3 protein: CASSSGKGGTEAFF
CDR3 DNA: TGTGCCAGCAGTTCCGGGAAAGGGGGCACTGAAGCTTTCTTT

clone size: few
J gene: TRBJ1-2
V gene: TRBV3-1
D gene: .
CDR3 protein: CASSQGANNYGYTF
CDR3 DNA: TGTGCCAGCAGCCAAGGAGCCAACAACTATGGCTACACCTTC

clone size: few
J gene: TRBJ2-3
V gene: TRBV20-1
D gene: .
CDR3 protein: CSAEGLAYTDTQYF
CDR3 DNA: TGCAGCGCGGAGGGGCTAGCCTACACAGATACGCAGTATTTT